This T cell receptor (beta chain) stems from a study of T cell repertoires in aging, cancer and after chemotherapy. With 5 bases removed from V and 0 bases from J, the gap between germline ends came to 4 bases. This CDR3 spans 13 amino acids. Germline values: CDR1 LNHDA, CDR2 SQIVND (reference sequence). By share, this clonotype ranks as medium-sized. The antigen remains undetermined. Rearranged V-D-J TRB sequences were amplified with a mixed TRB-A/B primer pool. One entry per CDR3 protein results from TCRdb running MiXCR on the multiplex PCR reads. The sample gives about 2,000 distinct CDR3 sequences, roughly 25% of which show up once; less than 40% is in the top ten. Study-level findings and limits: In healthy donors, age-related TCR diversity loss mainly reflected lost richness.

The template was genomic DNA from peripheral blood, not RNA. V usage is TRBV19 and J usage is TRBJ1-4, with unresolved D. The sample comprised blood. This receptor was taken from a human donor with a solid tumor. CDR3 protein: CASSGTTNEKLFF. CDR3 in DNA: TGTGCCAGTAGTGGGACAACTAATGAAAAACTGTTTTTT. Filled out from reference TRBV19 and TRBJ1-4, the complete variable domain reads DGGITQSPKYLFRKEGQNVTLSCEQNLNHDAMYWYRQDPGQGLRLIYYSQIVNDFQKGDIAEGYSVSREKKESFPLTVTSAQKNPTAFYLCASSGTTNEKLFFGSGTQLSVL.